The entry below describes one TCR beta chain. Source study methods: Reference gene primer amplification gave nucleated cell count estimates. The data were produced by immunoSEQ multiplex PCR, yet TCRdb's version contains in-frame clones alone and is incomplete. The V and J calls and clone size come from that table; D and trimming were worked out from the DNA. Of tens of thousands of clones in the sample, about nine tenths were seen once. This entry is derived from a study of blood T cell repertoires in COVID-19. Study-wide background: Sites across the United States, Italy and Spain contributed samples from acute and convalescent COVID-19. In each case, the material was cDNA or gDNA derived from T cells, B-cell-depleted T cells, or PBMCs.

CDR3 size: 17 residues. V dropped 5 bases and J dropped 0; count of bases not matched to a gene: 7. CDR1 is SGHVS and CDR2 is FQNEAQ in the germline V gene. This TCR was recovered from a woman aged 55 to 70 with active COVID-19. Sequenced sample: peripheral blood. The chain combines TRBV7-8 with TRBJ2-4; 10 positions match TRBD2. The chain's CDR3 is CASSLVAGGLAKNIQYF. As DNA, the CDR3 is TGTGCCAGCAGCCTAGTAGCGGGGGGACTAGCCAAAAACATTCAGTACTTC.